One and the same sample provided the 15 T cell receptor beta chains below, sequenced in a study of T-cell memory formation after mild COVID-19. From the 5' RACE reads, TCRdb called clonotypes with MiXCR, one entry per CDR3 protein. The table records approximately 260,000 distinct CDR3 sequences, about a sixth of them present only once. Sequenced sample: PBMCs or a T cell subset sorted from them (not recorded which). The receptors derive from a man aged 18 to 29 who had mild COVID-19 (a few samples of this study predate the infection). Cell type and time point are not known.

The CDR3 is CASSIGGGVYQPQHF. Written as DNA, the CDR3 is TGTGCCAGCAGTATCGGAGGGGGGGTCTATCAGCCCCAGCATTTT. The chain uses TRBV27 and TRBJ1-5; a weak D match, TRBD1 (6 bases). The germline V and J ends were trimmed by 5 bases and 5 bases, with 16 bases remaining between them. This CDR3 contains 15 residues. Germline V gives CDR1 MNHEY, CDR2 SMNVEV (reference sequence).

This clonotype was observed a few times. The CDR3 loop reads CASSQEYGIVVNEQFF. DNA for the CDR3: TGTGCCAGCAGCCAAGAGTACGGCATAGTAGTCAATGAGCAGTTCTTC. The genes are TRBV4-2 and TRBJ2-1; D uncertain. Germline CDR1 and CDR2: LGHNA and YNFKEQ. The germline V and J ends were trimmed by 0 bases and 6 bases, with 15 bases remaining between them. CDR3 size: 16 residues.

V gene TRBV9 combines with J gene TRBJ1-1, with D unresolved. From germline, CDR1 is SGDLS and CDR2 YYNGEE. The CDR3 has 19 residues. The germline V and J ends were trimmed by 3 bases and 7 bases, with 31 bases remaining between them. This CDR3 is CASSGNGLTHPEIVGEAFF. The DNA of the CDR3 is TGTGCCAGCAGCGGAAACGGCCTAACACACCCTGAGATAGTCGGTGAAGCTTTCTTT.

In this sample, this clonotype turned up a few times. The rearrangement joins TRBV29-1 to TRBJ2-1, with TRBD1 identical over 8 bases. J gave up 9 bases and V 6 bases, and 1 base lay outside the gene matches. The CDR3 is made up of 10 amino acids. Germline V CDR1 and CDR2: SQVTM, ANQGSEA. CDR3 nucleotide sequence: TGCAGCGTACAGGGGGTTGAGCAGTTCTTC. It encodes CSVQGVEQFF.

The sample holds a few counts of this clonotype. The chain recombines TRBV6-5 with TRBJ2-7, with D unresolved. In germline, CDR1 is MNHEY, CDR2 SVGAGI. The CDR3 has 13 residues. Between the trimmed V and J ends, which lost 2 bases and 3 bases, there was a span of 8 bases. The CDR3 bases are TGTGCCAGCAGTTACGCGGTTGGCTACGAGCAGTACGTC. As protein: CASSYAVGYEQYV.

This clonotype appeared a few times. The rearrangement links TRBV7-9 to TRBJ1-1, with a weak D call TRBD1 (6 bases). Looked up from germline, CDR1 is SEHNR and CDR2 is FQNEAQ (reference sequence). The CDR3 is made up of 14 amino acids. With 4 bases removed from V and 1 base from J, the gap between germline ends came to 10 bases. This CDR3 is CASSSDRWNTEAFF. CDR3 in DNA: TGTGCCAGCAGCTCCGACAGGTGGAACACTGAAGCTTTCTTT.

V gene TRBV7-2 combines with J gene TRBJ2-3; 10 bases agree with TRBD2. J gave up 7 bases and V 1 base, and 11 bases lay outside the gene matches. The CDR3 length is 17 residues. Germline CDR1 reads SGHTA; CDR2 reads FQGNSA. The CDR3, as DNA: TGTGCCAGCAGCTTAGGAACCCTAGCGGGGGCCCGCAATACGCAGTATTTT. As protein: CASSLGTLAGARNTQYF.

This clonotype showed up many times. V gene TRBV5-1 combines with J gene TRBJ1-1; maybe TRBD1 (5 bases). Germline-derived CDR1 and CDR2 are SGHRS and YFSETQ. This CDR3 is built from 14 residues. V lost 0 bases and J 1 base, leaving 7 bases between the germline ends. The CDR3 loop reads CASSLGRENTEAFF. In nucleotides, the CDR3 is TGCGCCAGCAGCTTGGGCAGGGAGAACACTGAAGCTTTCTTT.

The V call is TRBV12-3 or TRBV12-4, the J call TRBJ1-6; tentatively, D is TRBD1 (5 bases). Trimming removed 7 bases at V and 10 bases at J, with 17 bases between. This CDR3 comprises 14 residues. As DNA, the CDR3 is TGTGCCAGCACCCTGGGACGGAGCCCATCACCCCTCCACTTT. Translating it yields CASTLGRSPSPLHF.

The gene calls are TRBV4-3 and TRBJ2-1; the D gene could be TRBD1 or TRBD2 (6 bases each). V was pared by 3 bases and J by 2 bases, with 17 bases between. Germline V lookup: CDR1 LGHNA, CDR2 YSLEER. The CDR3 runs to 17 residues. The CDR3 nucleotides read TGCGCCAGCAGCCAGTGGCCTAGGGGGGATACCTACAATGAGCAGTTCTTC. This sequence encodes CASSQWPRGDTYNEQFF.

This chain links TRBV20-1 with TRBJ2-2; a possible D gene is TRBD1 (5 bases). Germline loops: CDR1 DFQATT, CDR2 SNEGSKA (reference sequence). The CDR3 has 13 residues. The chain's CDR3 is CARPDKNTGELFF. The CDR3 DNA follows: TGCGCGCGCCCGGACAAAAACACCGGGGAGCTGTTTTTT.

The rearrangement uses TRBV30 and TRBJ2-1, with unresolved D. This CDR3 is 10 amino acids long. Trimming stripped 5 bases from V and 9 bases from J, with 8 bases between. Germline V CDR1 and CDR2: GTSNPN, SVGIG (reference sequence). The CDR3 region is CAWHHGEQFF. CDR3 nucleotide sequence: TGTGCCTGGCACCACGGTGAGCAGTTCTTC.

This clonotype occurred many times. This sequence joins TRBV20-1 and TRBJ2-1, with D unclear. The germline V gene encodes CDR1 DFQATT and CDR2 SNEGSKA (reference sequence). The CDR3 loop spans 11 amino acids. V shed 3 bases and J shed 6 bases, with 6 bases lying between them. The CDR3 reads CSARPVNEQFF. CDR3 coding DNA: TGCAGTGCTAGGCCGGTCAATGAGCAGTTCTTC.

This clonotype was recorded at least ten times. The V gene is TRBV7-6, the J gene TRBJ1-1, with TRBD1 identical over 7 bases. Germline V gene lookup returns CDR1 SGHVS and CDR2 FNYEAQ. The CDR3 covers 15 residues. Trimming cost V 5 bases and J 4 bases; bases outside gene matches: 10. Here the CDR3 reads CASSPPKAGGTEAFF. For the CDR3, the DNA is TGTGCCAGCAGCCCCCCCAAGGCAGGGGGCACTGAAGCTTTCTTT.

This clonotype was counted a few times. The chain uses TRBV27 and TRBJ2-2, with a possible D match to TRBD1 (5 bases). The CDR3 is 15 amino acids. The V gene lost 1 base and the J gene lost 0 bases, with 6 bases spanning the gap. Germline V CDR1 and CDR2: MNHEY, SMNVEV (reference sequence). CDR3 nucleotide sequence: TGTGCCAGCAGTTTATACAGGCCGAACACCGGGGAGCTGTTTTTT. Translation gives CASSLYRPNTGELFF.